There are many counts of the clone carrying this T cell receptor (beta chain). Time point defined: newly diagnosed GD, antithyroid drugs for less than 3 months. From PBMCs, RNA was extracted and then used to make the TCR library. The CDR3 is 14 amino acids. Trimming cost V 1 base and J 8 bases, with 13 bases left between them. The germline V gene encodes CDR1 SGHNT and CDR2 YENEEA. The data derive from a study of regulatory T cells in long-lasting Graves disease. Investigators prepared the TCR beta libraries by applying iRepertoire HTBI primers and Arm-PCR of CDR3 regions. TCRdb re-derived calls from the multiplex PCR reads in MiXCR, one entry per CDR3 protein. This sample has 600,000 to 650,000 distinct CDR3 sequences, with around 17% found just once. These data also featured in a second study, about T cells in Graves' hyperthyroidism and ophthalmopathy.

Sequenced here: peripheral blood mononuclear cells (PBMCs), sampled at new diagnosis, from a patient treated with antithyroid drugs. J is TRBJ2-3 and V is TRBV11-3, with D possibly called TRBD1 or TRBD2 (6 bases each). This TCR came from a woman in her 30s with Graves disease. CDR3 amino acids: CASSLGAGGTTQYF. The CDR3 nucleotides are TGTGCCAGCAGCTTAGGGGCCGGGGGCACTACGCAGTATTTT.